This T cell receptor (beta chain) was documented in a study of shared clonotypes between healthy human individuals. Study details: Researchers assigned three CD4 naive, three CD4 memory, two CD8 naive and one CD8 memory plate to each donor. Study outcomes and limitations: Shared across several donors were approximately 5% of the naive CD4 clonotypes. Relative to their counterparts shared across all four donors, non-shared clonotypes exhibited diminished generation probabilities.

Concerning this clone: Its antigen is unidentified.

The assay used deep level. Clones were read by immunoSEQ multiplex PCR, and TCRdb kept only the in-frame ones, dropping some. In the table there are roughly 2 million clones, about 95% of which are singletons. Deletions cut 5 bases from V and 2 bases from J, with 10 bases between. The CDR3 sequence is 13 residues long. CDR1 SEHNR and CDR2 FQNEAQ come from the germline V gene (reference sequence). Sequences were obtained from naive CD4+ T cells sorted from blood. Subset here: CD45RA+ positively selected. This TCR was sampled from a man aged 18-30 years in good health. The V call is TRBV7-9, the J call TRBJ2-7; the D is unclear. The CDR3 here is CASSLIGTYEQYF. Here the CDR3 DNA reads TGTGCCAGCAGCCTCATCGGAACCTACGAGCAGTACTTC.